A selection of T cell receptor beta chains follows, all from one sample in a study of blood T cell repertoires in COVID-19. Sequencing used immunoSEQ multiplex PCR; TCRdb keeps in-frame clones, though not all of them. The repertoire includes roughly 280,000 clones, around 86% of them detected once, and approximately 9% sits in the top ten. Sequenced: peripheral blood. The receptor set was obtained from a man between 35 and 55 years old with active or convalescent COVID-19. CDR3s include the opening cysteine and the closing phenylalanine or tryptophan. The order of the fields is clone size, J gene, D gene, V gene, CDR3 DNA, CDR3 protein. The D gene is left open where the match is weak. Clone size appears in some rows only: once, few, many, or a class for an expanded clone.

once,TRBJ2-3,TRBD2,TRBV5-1,TGCGCCAGCACCGGAACGGGACTAAGCACAGATACGCAGTATTTT,CASTGTGLSTDTQYF
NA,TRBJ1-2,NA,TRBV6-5,TGTGCCAGCAGTTTCAGGGCGGCTGGCTACACCTTC,CASSFRAAGYTF
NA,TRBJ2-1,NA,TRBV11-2,TGTGCCAGCAGCTTCATTTCCGCGAGATTCTACAATGAGCAGTTCTTC,CASSFISARFYNEQFF
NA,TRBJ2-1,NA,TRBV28,TGTGCCAGCAGTTTAGGAGGGGTGCGTTACAATGAGCAGTTCTTC,CASSLGGVRYNEQFF
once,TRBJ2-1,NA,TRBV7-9,TGTGCCAGCAGCCCACGGTCCTTTAGCTCCTACAATGAGCAGTTCTTC,CASSPRSFSSYNEQFF
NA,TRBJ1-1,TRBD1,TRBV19,TGTGCCAGTAGTAGGCGGACAGGGGGCAACACTGAAGCTTTCTTT,CASSRRTGGNTEAFF
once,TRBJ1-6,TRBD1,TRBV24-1,TGTGCCACCAGTGATTCCAGGACAGGGCATAATTCACCCCTCCACTTT,CATSDSRTGHNSPLHF
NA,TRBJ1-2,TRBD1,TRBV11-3,TGTGCCAGCAGCTTGGAGGGACAGGGGGCACTCGGTGTCGGCTACACCTTC,CASSLEGQGALGVGYTF
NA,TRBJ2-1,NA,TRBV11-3,TGTGCCAGCAGCTTAACGGTAAACAATGAGCAGTTCTTC,CASSLTVNNEQFF
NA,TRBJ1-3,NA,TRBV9,TGTGCCAGCAGCGTGGGGAGCTCTGGAAACACCATATATTTT,CASSVGSSGNTIYF
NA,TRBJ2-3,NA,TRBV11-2,TGTGCCAGCAGCTTAGAACTAGGCAGCACAGATACGCAGTATTTT,CASSLELGSTDTQYF
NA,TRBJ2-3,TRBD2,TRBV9,TGTGCCAGCAGCGTAAATAGCGGGGGCACAGATACGCAGTATTTT,CASSVNSGGTDTQYF
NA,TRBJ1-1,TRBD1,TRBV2,TGTGCCAGCAGTCGGGACAGCTACACTGAAGCTTTCTTT,CASSRDSYTEAFF
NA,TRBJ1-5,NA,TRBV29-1,TGCAGCGTAGGGGTACAGGACAATCAGCCCCAGCATTTT,CSVGVQDNQPQHF
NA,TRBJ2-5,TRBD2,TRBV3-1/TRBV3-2,TGTGCCAGCAGCCCTGGACTAGCGGGAGGGCCGCAGACCCAGTACTTC,CASSPGLAGGPQTQYF
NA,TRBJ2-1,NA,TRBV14,TGTGCCAGCAGCCTAAGAATTGCGGGTAATGAGCAGTTCTTC,CASSLRIAGNEQFF
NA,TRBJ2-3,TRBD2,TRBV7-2,TGTGCCAGCAGCCCATGGCGGGGGGGCTGGGCAGATACGCAGTATTTT,CASSPWRGGWADTQYF
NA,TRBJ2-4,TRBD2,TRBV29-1,TGCAGCGTCGGAGAGACTAGCGGGAACCGAGCCAAAAACATTCAGTACTTC,CSVGETSGNRAKNIQYF
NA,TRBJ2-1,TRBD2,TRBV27,TGTGCCAGCAGCCCGACTAGCGGGTATAGCTCCTACAATGAGCAGTTCTTC,CASSPTSGYSSYNEQFF
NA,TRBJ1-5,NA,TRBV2,TGTGCCAGCAGTGACCATGCGGATCAGCCCCAGCATTTT,CASSDHADQPQHF
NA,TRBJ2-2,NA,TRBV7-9,TGTGCCAGCAGCTCCGGGACGAACACCGGGGAGCTGTTTTTT,CASSSGTNTGELFF
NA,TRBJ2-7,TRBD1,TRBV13,TGTGCCAGCAGCTTATTCCTAGGACAGGGGAGGTACGAGCAGTACTTC,CASSLFLGQGRYEQYF
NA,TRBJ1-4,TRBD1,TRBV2,TGTGCCAGCAGTTCTGGGACAGGGGGCCCGGTACGAGAAAAACTGTTTTTT,CASSSGTGGPVREKLFF
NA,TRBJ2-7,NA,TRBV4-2,TGTGCCAGCAGCCTTTTAACGACAGGACTTTCCTACGAGCAGTACTTC,CASSLLTTGLSYEQYF
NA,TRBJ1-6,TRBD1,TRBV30,TGTGCCTGGACAGGGGGTCGTAATTCACCCCTCCACTTT,CAWTGGRNSPLHF
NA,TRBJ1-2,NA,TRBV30,TGTGCCTGGAGGACAGTTAACTATGGCTACACCTTC,CAWRTVNYGYTF
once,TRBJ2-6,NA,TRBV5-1,TGCGCCAGCAGCCAGCGGTTGGCGGGGGCCAACGTCCTGACTTTC,CASSQRLAGANVLTF
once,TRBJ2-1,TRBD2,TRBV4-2,TGTGCCAGCAGCCCACCCGGGGGGGTCGCCTACAATGAGCAGTTCTTC,CASSPPGGVAYNEQFF
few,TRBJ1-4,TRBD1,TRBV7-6,TGTGCCAGCAGCCCCCGAACAGGGGGCGCGTATGAAAAACTGTTTTTT,CASSPRTGGAYEKLFF
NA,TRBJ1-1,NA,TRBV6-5,TGTGCCAGCAGTTTACGGCAGCCAGGAACTGAAGCTTTCTTT,CASSLRQPGTEAFF